Presented here are 5 T cell receptor beta chains from one specimen sequenced in a study of OX40 agonist ivuxolimab in advanced cancers. This table comes from immunoSEQ multiplex PCR, and its TCRdb copy is limited to in-frame clones, with some not included. The sample shows fewer than 95,000 clones, around 80% of them seen only once. The specimen was CD4+ or CD8+ T cells sorted from blood, collected in a trial of the OX40 agonist ivuxolimab. The receptor source for this set is an adult with an advanced solid tumor such as melanoma, head and neck, liver or kidney cancer.

The gene calls are TRBV6-5 and TRBJ1-2; D is unclear. With 6 bases removed from V and 0 bases from J, the gap between germline ends came to 11 bases. The germline V gene encodes CDR1 MNHEY and CDR2 SVGAGI. The CDR3 covers 14 residues. The CDR3 DNA sequence: TGTGCCAGCAGCCTTGACACTGCTAACTATGGCTACACCTTC. Amino acids: CASSLDTANYGYTF.

V usage is TRBV6-5 and J usage is TRBJ2-7; D unclear. CDR1 and CDR2 from the germline V gene are MNHEY and SVGAGI. V was shortened by 2 bases and J by 3 bases, with 8 bases between the two germline ends. This CDR3 region has 13 residues. The CDR3 loop is CASSYRSNYEQYF. The CDR3 DNA reads TGTGCCAGCAGTTACAGGAGCAACTACGAGCAGTACTTC.

This clone was observed once. This chain links TRBV7-9 with TRBJ1-5; 10 nucleotides match TRBD1. The CDR3 is 15 amino acids. Germline V gene data show CDR1 as SEHNR and CDR2 as FQNEAQ (reference sequence). J lost 5 bases, V lost 4 bases, and 5 bases had no gene match. The CDR3 DNA follows: TGTGCCAGCAGCTCGTTGGGACAGGGGTATCAGCCCCAGCATTTT. It translates to CASSSLGQGYQPQHF. Drawing the rest from reference TRBV7-9 and TRBJ1-5, the complete variable domain is DTGVSQNPRHKITKRGQNVTFRCDPISEHNRLYWYRQTLGQGPEFLTYFQNEAQLEKSRLLSDRFSAERPKGSFSTLEIQRTEQGDSAMYLCASSSLGQGYQPQHFGDGTRLSIL.

This clone was seen a handful of times. This chain uses TRBV5-1 with TRBJ1-1; no clear D. V dropped 2 bases and J dropped 1 base, with 9 bases sitting between them. Germline values: CDR1 SGHRS, CDR2 YFSETQ. CDR3 length equals 14 residues. This CDR3 reads CASSFHLGNTEAFF. The CDR3 nucleotides read TGCGCCAGCAGCTTCCACCTTGGGAACACTGAAGCTTTCTTT.

This chain links TRBV29-1 with TRBJ1-2; 7 nucleotides match TRBD1. CDR3 length: 15 amino acids. Trimming at V came to 1 base and at J to 6 bases, leaving 11 bases not matched to a gene. Germline V lookup: CDR1 SQVTM, CDR2 ANQGSEA. The CDR3 sequence: CSVEATGALSDGYTF. The CDR3 DNA reads as TGCAGCGTTGAAGCAACAGGGGCACTCTCGGATGGCTACACCTTC.